Sequencing of this T cell receptor (beta chain) was carried out in a study of T cells in Graves' hyperthyroidism and ophthalmopathy. Germline loops: CDR1 DFQATT, CDR2 SNEGSKA (reference sequence). The CDR3 is 17 amino acids. Between the trimmed V and J ends, which lost 2 bases and 9 bases, there was a span of 28 bases. As regards this clonotype: The antigen is undetermined.

Researchers barred patients who had uncontrolled infection, other autoimmune disease, pregnancy or lactation. The study, taken as a whole, reports: Ophthalmopathy was told apart from stable hyperthyroidism by a 13 V-J model. Model-based prediction identified ophthalmopathy a median about 6 months prior to its onset. The blood repertoire included most of the expanded thyroid clonotypes above 0.001.

RNA transcripts served as the template for amplifying TCR beta CDR3 regions. First-round RT-PCR with HTBI primers amplified the TCR CDR3 region. TCRdb re-called the multiplex PCR reads with MiXCR, one entry per CDR3 protein. The sample has a few hundred thousand distinct CDR3 sequences, about 45% seen once; the top ten hold around 20%. This chain uses TRBV20-1 with TRBJ2-5; maybe TRBD1 (6 bases). The clonotype originates from an adult woman with Graves' disease, either hyperthyroidism or ophthalmopathy (not recorded which). Sequencing was done on a sample of peripheral blood or thyroid tissue (not recorded which). This CDR3 reads CSARNHFKQGNNQPQYF. The CDR3, as DNA: TGCAGTGCTAGAAATCACTTCAAACAGGGAAACAATCAGCCCCAGTACTTC.